These T cell receptor beta chains were read from a single sample in a study of blood T cell repertoires in COVID-19. Produced via immunoSEQ multiplex PCR; TCRdb's table is partial and in-frame only. The sample gives 86,000 or so clones, around 80% of which show up once; approximately 1.3% is in the top ten. Material: peripheral blood. These receptors were collected from a woman over 75 with acute or convalescent COVID-19. The CDR3 runs from the conserved cysteine through the conserved F or W. D genes are given only for firm matches. The size of a clone is reported for some rows only, either as once, few or many, or as a class for expanded clones.

clone size	V gene	D gene	J gene	CDR3 DNA	CDR3 protein
.	TRBV18	TRBD1	TRBJ1-2	TGTGCCAGCTCACCACTAGGGGACAGGGAATATGGCTACACCTTC	CASSPLGDREYGYTF
.	TRBV5-5	.	TRBJ1-2	TGTGCCAGCAGCTTGATTCCCACGGGGGGCGGCTATGGCTACACCTTC	CASSLIPTGGGYGYTF
.	TRBV19	.	TRBJ1-1	TGTGCCAGTAGTATACGTGCTCAACAGTTCGGTGAAGCTTTCTTT	CASSIRAQQFGEAFF
.	TRBV20-1	.	TRBJ1-5	TGCAGTGCTAGTGAGGGAACCGCGGGTCAGCCCCAGCATTTT	CSASEGTAGQPQHF
.	TRBV19	TRBD1	TRBJ1-2	TGTGCCAGTAGTATCGGGGACAGGGTATATGGTGGCTACACCTTC	CASSIGDRVYGGYTF
few	TRBV6-6	TRBD1	TRBJ1-1	TGTGCCAGCAGTAACCGACAGGGCACTGAAGCTTTCTTT	CASSNRQGTEAFF
.	TRBV28	TRBD2	TRBJ2-3	TGTGCCAGCAGTCTCCTCTCCGGGACTAGGGCTTCAGATACGCAGTATTTT	CASSLLSGTRASDTQYF
.	TRBV7-9	.	TRBJ2-7	TGTGCCAGCAGCTTCGTATACGAGCAGTACTTC	CASSFVYEQYF
.	TRBV5-6	.	TRBJ1-6	TGTGCCAGCAGCTTGCCCCAGGGTTACAATTCACCCCTCCACTTT	CASSLPQGYNSPLHF
.	TRBV5-1	.	TRBJ2-3	TGCGCCAGCAGCTTGAGTGTGCAGGGTAACACAGATACGCAGTATTTT	CASSLSVQGNTDTQYF
.	TRBV6-1	TRBD1	TRBJ2-3	TGTGCCAGCAGTGGCTCACGGGGACAGGGTATCACAGATACGCAGTATTTT	CASSGSRGQGITDTQYF
.	TRBV28	.	TRBJ1-5	TGTGCCAGCACCCCGGGGGGGGGCGGGATGAGTCAGCCCCAGCATTTT	CASTPGGGGMSQPQHF
.	TRBV29-1	TRBD1	TRBJ1-2	TGCAGCGCCCGGGGACAGGGGGACGGCTACACCTTC	CSARGQGDGYTF
few	TRBV28	TRBD1	TRBJ1-5	TGTGCCTCAGACAGGGGTAATCAGCCCCAGCATTTT	CASDRGNQPQHF
.	TRBV29-1	.	TRBJ2-7	TGCAGCGTTGATAATGGTGGCAGCGAGCAGTACTTC	CSVDNGGSEQYF
.	TRBV11-2	.	TRBJ1-6	TGTGCCAGCAGCTTAGCCACACAAACTAATTCACCCCTCCACTTT	CASSLATQTNSPLHF
.	TRBV6-6	.	TRBJ1-2	TGTGCCAGCAGTCGAGTCTTCTCCGGGACAAGTAATGGCTACACCTTC	CASSRVFSGTSNGYTF
.	TRBV10-1	.	TRBJ1-5	TGCGCCAGCAGTGCTAACGCACTACGGGAGCCCCAGCATTTT	CASSANALREPQHF
.	TRBV4-2	TRBD2	TRBJ2-7	TGTGCCAGCAGCCAACACCCGCCGGGACTAGCGGGACAATTCGAGCAGTACTTC	CASSQHPPGLAGQFEQYF
once	TRBV28	TRBD1	TRBJ1-2	TGTGCCAGCAGTTTAGCCGACAGGGATGGCTACACCTTC	CASSLADRDGYTF
.	TRBV27	TRBD1	TRBJ1-6	TGTGCCAGCAGAACCGGGACAGGGAATTCACCCCTCCACTTT	CASRTGTGNSPLHF
.	TRBV20-1	.	TRBJ2-4	TGCAGTGCTAGTCAGGGGCTAGCCAAAAACATTCAGTACTTC	CSASQGLAKNIQYF
.	TRBV18	.	TRBJ2-1	TGTGCCAGCTCACCAGCCAGTCAGGGGAATGAGCAGTTCTTC	CASSPASQGNEQFF
.	TRBV10-2	.	TRBJ2-5	TGCGCCAGCGGAAGGGGCGGACGGTTCCAAGAGACCCAGTACTTC	CASGRGGRFQETQYF
.	TRBV2	TRBD2	TRBJ2-1	TGTGCCAGCAGTGAAGGTTTAGTAGCGGGGTTAGATGAGCAGTTCTTC	CASSEGLVAGLDEQFF
.	TRBV18	.	TRBJ1-1	TGTGCCAGCTCACCTCGGGGAGCAGGTGAAGCTTTCTTT	CASSPRGAGEAFF
few	TRBV19	TRBD2	TRBJ2-1	TGTGCCAGTAGTTGGGGAGGACTAGCGGGAGTCAATGAGCAGTTCTTC	CASSWGGLAGVNEQFF
once	TRBV20-1	TRBD1	TRBJ2-2	TGCAGTGCTAGTCCCGGGACAGGGGCTATCGGGGAGCTGTTTTTT	CSASPGTGAIGELFF
.	TRBV19	.	TRBJ1-6	TGTGCCAGTCCGGGGGATTCACCCCTCCACTTT	CASPGDSPLHF
.	TRBV5-1	.	TRBJ1-1	TGCGCCAGCAGCCCGGGGGGCTCTAACACTGAAGCTTTCTTT	CASSPGGSNTEAFF